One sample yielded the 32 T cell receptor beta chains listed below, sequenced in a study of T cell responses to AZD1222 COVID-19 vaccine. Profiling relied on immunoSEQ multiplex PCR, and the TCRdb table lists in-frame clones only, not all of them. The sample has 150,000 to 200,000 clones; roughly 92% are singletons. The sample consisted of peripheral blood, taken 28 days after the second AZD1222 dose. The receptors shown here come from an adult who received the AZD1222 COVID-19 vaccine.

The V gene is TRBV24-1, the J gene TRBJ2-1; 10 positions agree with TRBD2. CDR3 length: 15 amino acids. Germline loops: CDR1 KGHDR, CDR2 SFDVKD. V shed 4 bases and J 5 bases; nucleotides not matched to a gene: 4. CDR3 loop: CATSDPAGGDNEQFF. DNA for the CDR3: TGTGCCACCAGTGACCCAGCGGGGGGGGACAATGAGCAGTTCTTC.

CDR3 in amino acids: CASSLEAGGHEQYF. The CDR3 DNA reads as TGTGCCAGCAGCTTAGAAGCAGGAGGGCACGAGCAGTACTTC. The J gene is TRBJ2-7, the V gene TRBV7-9, with D possibly being TRBD2 (6 bases). The CDR3 runs 14 residues. Trimming removed 1 base from V and 5 bases from J, with 12 bases in between. Germline V lookup: CDR1 SEHNR, CDR2 FQNEAQ (reference sequence).

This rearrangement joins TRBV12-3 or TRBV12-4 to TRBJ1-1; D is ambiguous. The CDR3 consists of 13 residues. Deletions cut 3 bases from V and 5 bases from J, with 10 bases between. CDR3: CASSFALGTEAFF. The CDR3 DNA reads TGTGCCAGCAGTTTTGCCTTGGGGACTGAAGCTTTCTTT.

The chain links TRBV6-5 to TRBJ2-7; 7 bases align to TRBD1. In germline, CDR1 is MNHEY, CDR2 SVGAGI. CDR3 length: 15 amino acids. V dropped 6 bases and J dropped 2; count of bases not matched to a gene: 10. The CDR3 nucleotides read TGTGCCAGCAGCATAACAGGGGAAGGGGCCTACGAGCAGTACTTC. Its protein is CASSITGEGAYEQYF.

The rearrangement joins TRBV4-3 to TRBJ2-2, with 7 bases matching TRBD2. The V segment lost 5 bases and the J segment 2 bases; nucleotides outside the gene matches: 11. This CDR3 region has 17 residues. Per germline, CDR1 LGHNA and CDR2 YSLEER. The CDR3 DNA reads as TGCGCCAGCAGCAACCGACGTGGCGGGAGCAACACCGGGGAGCTGTTTTTT. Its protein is CASSNRRGGSNTGELFF.

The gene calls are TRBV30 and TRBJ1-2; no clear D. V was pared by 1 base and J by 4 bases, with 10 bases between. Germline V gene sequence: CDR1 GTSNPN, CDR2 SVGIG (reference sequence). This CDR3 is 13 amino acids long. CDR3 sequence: CAWSETWGYGYTF. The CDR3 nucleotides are TGTGCCTGGAGTGAGACATGGGGCTATGGCTACACCTTC.

In DNA, the CDR3 is TGTGCCAGCAGCTTAGGGGTCAGCGGGAGTTTCTACGAGCAGTACTTC. Residues: CASSLGVSGSFYEQYF. The chain combines TRBV7-9 with TRBJ2-7, with 8 bases identical to TRBD2. The V segment lost 1 base and the J segment 3 bases; nucleotides outside the gene matches: 8. Germline loops: CDR1 SEHNR, CDR2 FQNEAQ (reference sequence). This CDR3 region has 16 residues.

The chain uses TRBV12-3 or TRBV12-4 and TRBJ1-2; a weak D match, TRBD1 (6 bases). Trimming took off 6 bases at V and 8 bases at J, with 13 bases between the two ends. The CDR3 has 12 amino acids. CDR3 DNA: TGTGCCAGCAGAACAGGGTTTTTGGGCTACACCTTC. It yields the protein CASRTGFLGYTF.

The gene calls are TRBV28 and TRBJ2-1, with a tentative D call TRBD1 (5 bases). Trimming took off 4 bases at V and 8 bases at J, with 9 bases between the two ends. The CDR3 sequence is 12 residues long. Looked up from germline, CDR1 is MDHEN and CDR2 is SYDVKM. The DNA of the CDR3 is TGTGCCAGCAGTTCAAGGGGCGATGAGCAGTTCTTC. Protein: CASSSRGDEQFF.

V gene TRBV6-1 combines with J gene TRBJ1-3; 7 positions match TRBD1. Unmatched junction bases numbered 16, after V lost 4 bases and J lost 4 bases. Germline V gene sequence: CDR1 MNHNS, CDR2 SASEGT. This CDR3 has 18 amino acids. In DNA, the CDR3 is TGTGCCAGCAGTGGAAGGGCTCCGGGACAGCCGGCAGGAAACACCATATATTTT. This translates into CASSGRAPGQPAGNTIYF.

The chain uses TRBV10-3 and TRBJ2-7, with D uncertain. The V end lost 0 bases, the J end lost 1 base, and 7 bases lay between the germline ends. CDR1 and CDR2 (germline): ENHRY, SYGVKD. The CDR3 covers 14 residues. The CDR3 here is CAISESSVSYEQYF. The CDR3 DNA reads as TGTGCCATCAGTGAGTCGTCCGTGTCCTACGAGCAGTACTTC.

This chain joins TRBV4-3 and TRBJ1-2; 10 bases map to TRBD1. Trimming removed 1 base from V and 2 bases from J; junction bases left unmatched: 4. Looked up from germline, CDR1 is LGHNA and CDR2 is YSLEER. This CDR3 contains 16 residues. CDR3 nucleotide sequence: TGCGCCAGCAGCCAAGGCGACAGGGGGCCCAACTATGGCTACACCTTC. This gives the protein CASSQGDRGPNYGYTF.

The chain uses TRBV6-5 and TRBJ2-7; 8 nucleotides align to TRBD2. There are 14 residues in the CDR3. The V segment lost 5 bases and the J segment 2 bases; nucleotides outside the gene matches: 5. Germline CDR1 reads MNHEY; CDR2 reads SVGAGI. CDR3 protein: CASSNGRGTYEQYF. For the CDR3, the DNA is TGTGCCAGCAGTAACGGGAGGGGAACCTACGAGCAGTACTTC.

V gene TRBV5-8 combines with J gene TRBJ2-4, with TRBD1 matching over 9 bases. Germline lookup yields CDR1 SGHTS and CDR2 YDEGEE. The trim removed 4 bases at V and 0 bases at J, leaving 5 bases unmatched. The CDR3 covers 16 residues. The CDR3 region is CASSPGQGLAKNIQYF. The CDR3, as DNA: TGTGCCAGCAGCCCAGGACAGGGGTTAGCCAAAAACATTCAGTACTTC.

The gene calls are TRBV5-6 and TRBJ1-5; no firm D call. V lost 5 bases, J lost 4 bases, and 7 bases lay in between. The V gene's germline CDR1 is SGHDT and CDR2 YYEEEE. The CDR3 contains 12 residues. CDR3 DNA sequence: TGTGCCAGCAGGGGCCTTAATCAGCCCCAGCATTTT. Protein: CASRGLNQPQHF.

In nucleotides, the CDR3 is TGCAGCGTCGGACCTAGCGGGAGCCCGTACAATGAGCAGTTCTTC. Translation gives CSVGPSGSPYNEQFF. V and J are TRBV29-1 and TRBJ2-1, with 10 positions matching TRBD2. This CDR3 contains 15 residues. Trimming cost V 6 bases and J 4 bases; bases outside gene matches: 9. CDR1 is SQVTM, CDR2 ANQGSEA, per germline.

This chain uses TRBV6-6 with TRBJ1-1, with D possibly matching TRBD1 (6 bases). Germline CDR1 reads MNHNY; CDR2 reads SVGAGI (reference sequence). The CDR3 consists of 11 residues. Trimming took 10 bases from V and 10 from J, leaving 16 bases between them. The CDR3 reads CATDGKQGAFF. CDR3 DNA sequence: TGTGCCACGGACGGGAAACAGGGAGCTTTCTTT.

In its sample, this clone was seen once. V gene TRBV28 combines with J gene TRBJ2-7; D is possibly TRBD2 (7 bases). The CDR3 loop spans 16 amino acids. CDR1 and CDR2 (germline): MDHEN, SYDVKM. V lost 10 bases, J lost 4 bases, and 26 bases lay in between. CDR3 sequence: CATHRGGGRRAYEQYF. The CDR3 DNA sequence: TGTGCCACCCACCGAGGGGGGGGACGGAGAGCGTACGAGCAGTACTTC.

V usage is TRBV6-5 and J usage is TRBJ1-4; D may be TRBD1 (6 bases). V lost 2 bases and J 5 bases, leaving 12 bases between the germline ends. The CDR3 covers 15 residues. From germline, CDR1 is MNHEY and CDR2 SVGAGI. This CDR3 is CASSYGGDRNEKLFF. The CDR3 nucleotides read TGTGCCAGCAGTTACGGAGGCGACAGGAATGAAAAACTGTTTTTT.

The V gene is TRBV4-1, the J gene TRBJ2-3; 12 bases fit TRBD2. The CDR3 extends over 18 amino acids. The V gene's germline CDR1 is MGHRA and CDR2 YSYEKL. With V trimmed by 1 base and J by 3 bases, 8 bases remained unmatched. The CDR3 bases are TGCGCCAGCAGCCAAGGACTAGCGGGAGTACGAACAACAGATACGCAGTATTTT. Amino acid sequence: CASSQGLAGVRTTDTQYF.

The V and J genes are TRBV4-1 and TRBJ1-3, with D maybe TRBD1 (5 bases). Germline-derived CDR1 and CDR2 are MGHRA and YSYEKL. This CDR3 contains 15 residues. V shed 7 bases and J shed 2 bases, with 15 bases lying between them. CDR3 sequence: CASTQGPGTGNTIYF. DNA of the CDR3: TGCGCCAGCACCCAGGGCCCCGGGACTGGAAACACCATATATTTT.

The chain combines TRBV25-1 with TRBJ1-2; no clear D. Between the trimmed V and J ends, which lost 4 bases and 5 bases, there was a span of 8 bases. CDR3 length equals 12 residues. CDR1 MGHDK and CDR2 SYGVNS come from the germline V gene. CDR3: CASSGTLYGYTF. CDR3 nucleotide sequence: TGTGCCAGCAGTGGGACGCTTTATGGCTACACCTTC.

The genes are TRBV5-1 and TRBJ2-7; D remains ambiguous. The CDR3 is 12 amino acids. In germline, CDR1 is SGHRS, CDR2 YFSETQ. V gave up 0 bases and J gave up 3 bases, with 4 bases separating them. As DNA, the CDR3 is TGCGCCAGCAGCTTGGGGCGCTACGAGCAGTACTTC. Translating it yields CASSLGRYEQYF.

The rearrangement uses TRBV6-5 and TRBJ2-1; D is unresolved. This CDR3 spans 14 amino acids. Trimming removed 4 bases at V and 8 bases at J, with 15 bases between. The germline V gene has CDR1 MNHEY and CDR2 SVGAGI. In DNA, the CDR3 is TGTGCCAGCAGTTTCGGTCGCGTCGGTCATGAGCAGTTCTTC. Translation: CASSFGRVGHEQFF.

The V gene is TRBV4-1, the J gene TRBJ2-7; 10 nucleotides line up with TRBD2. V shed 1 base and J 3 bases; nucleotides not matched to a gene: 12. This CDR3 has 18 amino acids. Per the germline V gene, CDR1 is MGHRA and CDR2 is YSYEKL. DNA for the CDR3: TGCGCCAGCAGCCAAGCCACCAGTAGCGGGAGGAATTACTACGAGCAGTACTTC. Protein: CASSQATSSGRNYYEQYF.

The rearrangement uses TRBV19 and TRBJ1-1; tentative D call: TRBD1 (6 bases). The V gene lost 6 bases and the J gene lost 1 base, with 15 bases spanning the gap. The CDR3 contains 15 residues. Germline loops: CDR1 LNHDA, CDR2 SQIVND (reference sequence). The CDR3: CASRGGDVGNTEAFF. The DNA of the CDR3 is TGTGCCAGTAGAGGGGGGGACGTGGGGAACACTGAAGCTTTCTTT.

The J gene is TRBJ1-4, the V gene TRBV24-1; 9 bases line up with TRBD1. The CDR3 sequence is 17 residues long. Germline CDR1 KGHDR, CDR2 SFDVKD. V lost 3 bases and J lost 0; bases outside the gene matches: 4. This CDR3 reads CATSDPTGGSTNEKLFF. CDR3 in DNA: TGTGCCACCAGTGATCCTACAGGGGGCTCAACTAATGAAAAACTGTTTTTT.

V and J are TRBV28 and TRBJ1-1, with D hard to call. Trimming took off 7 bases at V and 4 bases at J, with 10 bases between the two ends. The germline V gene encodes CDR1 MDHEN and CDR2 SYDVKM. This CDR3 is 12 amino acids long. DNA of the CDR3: TGTGCCAGCACCTTACGGTTCACTGAAGCTTTCTTT. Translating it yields CASTLRFTEAFF.

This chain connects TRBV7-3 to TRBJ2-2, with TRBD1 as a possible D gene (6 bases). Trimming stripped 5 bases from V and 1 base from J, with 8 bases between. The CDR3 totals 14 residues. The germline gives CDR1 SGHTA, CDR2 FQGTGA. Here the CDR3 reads CASSQGGNTGELFF. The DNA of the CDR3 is TGTGCCAGCAGCCAAGGGGGGAACACCGGGGAGCTGTTTTTT. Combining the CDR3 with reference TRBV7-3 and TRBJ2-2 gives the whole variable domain GAGVSQTPSNKVTEKGKYVELRCDPISGHTALYWYRQSLGQGPEFLIYFQGTGAADDSGLPNDRFFAVRPEGSVSTLKIQRTERGDSAVYLCASSQGGNTGELFFGEGSRLTVL.

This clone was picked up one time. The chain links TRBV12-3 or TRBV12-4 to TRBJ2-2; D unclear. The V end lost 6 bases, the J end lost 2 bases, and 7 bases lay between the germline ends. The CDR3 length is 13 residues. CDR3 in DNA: TGTGCCAGCAGCCCCTCTAACACCGGGGAGCTGTTTTTT. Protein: CASSPSNTGELFF.

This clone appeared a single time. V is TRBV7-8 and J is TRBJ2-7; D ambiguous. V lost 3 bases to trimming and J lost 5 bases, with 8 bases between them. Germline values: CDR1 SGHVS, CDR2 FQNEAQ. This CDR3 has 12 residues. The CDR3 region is CASSFTGDEQYF. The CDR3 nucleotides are TGTGCCAGCAGCTTTACGGGCGACGAGCAGTACTTC.

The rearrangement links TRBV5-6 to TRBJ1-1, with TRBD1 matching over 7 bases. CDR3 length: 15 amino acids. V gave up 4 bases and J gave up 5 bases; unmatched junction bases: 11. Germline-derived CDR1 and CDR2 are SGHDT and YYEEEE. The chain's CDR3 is CASSGIRGLGTEAFF. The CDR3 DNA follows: TGTGCCAGCAGCGGAATTAGGGGGCTGGGAACTGAAGCTTTCTTT.